This entry describes one T cell receptor beta chain. Its antigen is not known. The CDR3 has 16 residues. Germline V gives CDR1 SGHTA, CDR2 FQGNSA. The J segment lost 9 bases and the V segment lost 2 bases, leaving 13 bases of the junction unmatched. The sample comes from a study of blood T cells in healthy people across ages. General observations from the study: Roughly linear age-related decline in beta diversity appeared, significant by age roughly 40. Researchers judged that diversity estimates from one million T cells fell short of true values.

The use of a sample-barcoded 5' primer and a J-beta primer mix characterized a second PCR of roughly 6 to 12 cycles. The authors tagged each cDNA molecule using a template-switch adaptor with 12 random nucleotides. TCRdb reprocessed the 5' RACE reads via MiXCR and lists one record per CDR3 protein. The profile shows some 690,000 distinct CDR3 sequences, 22% of them singletons. This receptor was taken from a man aged 65 to 85 in good health. The sample was blood. The chain links TRBV7-2 to TRBJ2-3; the match to TRBD2 covers 8 bases. The CDR3: CASSLKREGRVPTQYF. CDR3 DNA: TGTGCCAGCAGCTTAAAACGGGAGGGCCGGGTTCCGACGCAGTATTTT. Using reference TRBV7-2 and TRBJ2-3 for the parts outside the CDR3, the full variable domain is GAGVSQSPSNKVTEKGKDVELRCDPISGHTALYWYRQSLGQGLEFLIYFQGNSAPDKSGLPSDRFSAERTGGSVSTLTIQRTQQEDSAVYLCASSLKREGRVPTQYFGPGTRLTVL.